A selection of T cell receptor beta chains follows, all from one sample in a study of blood T cell repertoires in COVID-19. Method: immunoSEQ multiplex PCR; TCRdb's copy keeps in-frame clones and lacks some. This table has 150,000 to 200,000 clones, roughly nine tenths appearing once. Sequenced: PBMCs or T cells enriched from blood (not recorded which). The receptors here all came from a woman younger than 45 who had recovered from COVID-19. CDR3s include the opening cysteine and the closing phenylalanine or tryptophan. D genes are given only for firm matches. For some rows the clone size is stated as once, few or many, or as a class when expanded; others skip it.

V gene: TRBV6-2/TRBV6-3; D gene: TRBD1; clone size: few; J gene: TRBJ2-1; CDR3 protein: CASSYWDRVNEQFF; CDR3 DNA: TGTGCCAGCAGTTACTGGGACAGGGTCAATGAGCAGTTCTTC
V gene: TRBV27; D gene: -; clone size: once; J gene: TRBJ1-2; CDR3 protein: CASSLGGGEARIYGYTF; CDR3 DNA: TGTGCCAGCAGTTTAGGGGGGGGAGAGGCGAGGATCTATGGCTACACCTTC
V gene: TRBV7-3; D gene: TRBD1; clone size: -; J gene: TRBJ2-1; CDR3 protein: CASSFRLGQETHEQFF; CDR3 DNA: TGTGCCAGCAGTTTCCGGCTAGGACAGGAGACCCATGAGCAGTTCTTC
V gene: TRBV27; D gene: -; clone size: -; J gene: TRBJ2-4; CDR3 protein: CASSLFFSGSPKNIQYF; CDR3 DNA: TGTGCCAGCAGTTTATTTTTTTCCGGGAGTCCCAAAAACATTCAGTACTTC
V gene: TRBV3-1/TRBV3-2; D gene: -; clone size: -; J gene: TRBJ2-7; CDR3 protein: CASSQVVDSASDEQYF; CDR3 DNA: TGTGCCAGCAGCCAAGTTGTTGACAGCGCCAGCGACGAGCAGTACTTC
V gene: TRBV30; D gene: -; clone size: -; J gene: TRBJ1-1; CDR3 protein: CAWSPTIHRNTEAFF; CDR3 DNA: TGTGCCTGGAGTCCAACCATACACAGGAACACTGAAGCTTTCTTT
V gene: TRBV4-2; D gene: TRBD1; clone size: -; J gene: TRBJ2-7; CDR3 protein: CASSPQTGGYYEQYF; CDR3 DNA: TGTGCCAGCAGCCCCCAGACAGGGGGCTACTACGAGCAGTACTTC
V gene: TRBV7-3; D gene: -; clone size: -; J gene: TRBJ1-6; CDR3 protein: CASSSQGWNSPLHF; CDR3 DNA: TGTGCCAGCAGCTCCCAGGGGTGGAATTCACCCCTCCACTTT
V gene: TRBV4-3; D gene: -; clone size: -; J gene: TRBJ1-1; CDR3 protein: CASSPRGEFTGAFF; CDR3 DNA: TGCGCCAGCAGCCCCCGGGGGGAGTTTACGGGGGCTTTCTTT
V gene: TRBV7-2; D gene: TRBD1; clone size: -; J gene: TRBJ1-2; CDR3 protein: CASIDSYDRGGKKEGYTF; CDR3 DNA: TGTGCCAGCATCGACTCTTACGACAGGGGGGGGAAAAAGGAGGGCTACACCTTC
V gene: TRBV25-1; D gene: TRBD1; clone size: -; J gene: TRBJ1-1; CDR3 protein: CASSERGQDHTEAFF; CDR3 DNA: TGTGCCAGCAGTGAACGCGGACAGGACCACACTGAAGCTTTCTTT
V gene: TRBV11-3; D gene: TRBD2; clone size: once; J gene: TRBJ2-1; CDR3 protein: CASSLEGILAGGPSSYNEQFF; CDR3 DNA: TGTGCCAGCAGCTTAGAGGGGATACTAGCGGGAGGGCCGTCCTCCTACAATGAGCAGTTCTTC
V gene: TRBV5-1; D gene: TRBD1; clone size: -; J gene: TRBJ1-4; CDR3 protein: CASGSGTGSATNEKLFF; CDR3 DNA: TGCGCCAGCGGATCCGGGACAGGGTCTGCAACTAATGAAAAACTGTTTTTT
V gene: TRBV2; D gene: -; clone size: -; J gene: TRBJ1-5; CDR3 protein: CASRDLGGAGQPQHF; CDR3 DNA: TGTGCCAGCAGGGACCTGGGGGGGGCTGGTCAGCCCCAGCATTTT
V gene: TRBV3-1/TRBV3-2; D gene: TRBD2; clone size: -; J gene: TRBJ2-3; CDR3 protein: CASSQGLAGAKMTDTQYF; CDR3 DNA: TGTGCCAGCAGCCAGGGACTAGCGGGGGCCAAAATGACAGATACGCAGTATTTT
V gene: TRBV4-3; D gene: TRBD1; clone size: -; J gene: TRBJ1-3; CDR3 protein: CASSQATGAGNTIYF; CDR3 DNA: TGCGCCAGCAGCCAAGCCACAGGGGCTGGAAACACCATATATTTT
V gene: TRBV7-3; D gene: -; clone size: -; J gene: TRBJ2-5; CDR3 protein: CASSLSYGEETQYF; CDR3 DNA: TGTGCCAGCAGCTTATCGTACGGAGAAGAGACCCAGTACTTC
V gene: TRBV11-2; D gene: TRBD1; clone size: -; J gene: TRBJ2-6; CDR3 protein: CASRFGQGMDSGANVLTF; CDR3 DNA: TGTGCCAGCAGATTCGGACAGGGAATGGACTCTGGGGCCAACGTCCTGACTTTC
V gene: TRBV9; D gene: -; clone size: -; J gene: TRBJ1-2; CDR3 protein: CASTPNGEGQGYTF; CDR3 DNA: TGTGCCAGCACCCCCAACGGTGAGGGCCAGGGCTACACCTTC
V gene: TRBV9; D gene: -; clone size: -; J gene: TRBJ1-1; CDR3 protein: CASSSSKRGGQDTEAFF; CDR3 DNA: TGTGCCAGCAGCTCATCCAAGAGGGGGGGGCAGGACACTGAAGCTTTCTTT
V gene: TRBV19; D gene: TRBD1; clone size: -; J gene: TRBJ1-3; CDR3 protein: CASTKTGNVAGNTIYF; CDR3 DNA: TGTGCCAGTACCAAGACAGGGAATGTTGCTGGAAACACCATATATTTT
V gene: TRBV7-9; D gene: -; clone size: -; J gene: TRBJ1-2; CDR3 protein: CASSPPWQGDGYTF; CDR3 DNA: TGTGCCAGCAGCCCGCCGTGGCAGGGTGATGGCTACACCTTC